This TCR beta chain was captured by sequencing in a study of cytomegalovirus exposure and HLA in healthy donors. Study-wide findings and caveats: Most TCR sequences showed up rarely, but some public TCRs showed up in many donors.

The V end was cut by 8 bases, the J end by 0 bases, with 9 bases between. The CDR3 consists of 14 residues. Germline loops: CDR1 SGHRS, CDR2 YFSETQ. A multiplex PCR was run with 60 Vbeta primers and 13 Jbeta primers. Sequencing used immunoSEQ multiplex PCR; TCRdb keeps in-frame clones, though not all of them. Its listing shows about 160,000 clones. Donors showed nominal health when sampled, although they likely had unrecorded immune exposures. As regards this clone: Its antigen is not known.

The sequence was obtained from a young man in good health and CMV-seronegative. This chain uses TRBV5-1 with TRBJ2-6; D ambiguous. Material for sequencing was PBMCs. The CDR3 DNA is TGCGCCAGTCGTAGGAGCTCTGGGGCCAACGTCCTGACTTTC. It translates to CASRRSSGANVLTF.